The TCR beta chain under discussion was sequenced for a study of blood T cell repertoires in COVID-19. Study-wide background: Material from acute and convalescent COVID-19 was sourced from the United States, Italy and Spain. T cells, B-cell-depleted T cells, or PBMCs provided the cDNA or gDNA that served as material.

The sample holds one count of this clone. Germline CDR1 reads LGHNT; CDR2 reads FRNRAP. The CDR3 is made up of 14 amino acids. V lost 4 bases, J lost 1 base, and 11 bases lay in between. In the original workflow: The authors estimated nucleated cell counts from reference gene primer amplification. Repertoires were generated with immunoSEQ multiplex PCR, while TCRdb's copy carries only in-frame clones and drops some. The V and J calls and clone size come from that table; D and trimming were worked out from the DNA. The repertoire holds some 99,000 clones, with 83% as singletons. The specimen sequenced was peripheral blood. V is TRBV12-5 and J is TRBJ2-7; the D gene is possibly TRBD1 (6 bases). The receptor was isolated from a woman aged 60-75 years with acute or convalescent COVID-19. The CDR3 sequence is CASGSGQKSYEQYF. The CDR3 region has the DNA TGTGCTAGTGGTTCCGGACAGAAATCCTACGAGCAGTACTTC.